These 9 T cell receptor beta chains originate from one sample sequenced in a study of Graves' ophthalmopathy and Graves' hyperthyroidism. Amplification targeted the TCR beta CDR3 regions, with RNA transcripts as the source material. Second-round multiplex PCR came after a first-round RT-PCR that employed HTBI primers. TCRdb reprocessed the multiplex PCR reads via MiXCR and lists one record per CDR3 protein. The top ten clones hold about 9.5% of a sample with 170,000 or so distinct CDR3 sequences, 35% to 50% of them seen once. Sequenced material: peripheral blood. These receptors were obtained from a man between 25 and 39 years old with Graves' ophthalmopathy.

The chain uses TRBV12-3 or TRBV12-4 and TRBJ1-6; D gene ambiguous. Trimming stripped 6 bases from V and 5 bases from J, with 17 bases between. CDR3 length equals 16 residues. CDR3 residues: CASSYEGPAHNSPLHF. In nucleotides, the CDR3 is TGTGCCAGCAGCTACGAAGGACCGGCTCATAATTCACCCCTCCACTTT.

In this sample, this clonotype turned up many times. J is TRBJ2-7 and V is TRBV11-1; TRBD2 matches 12 bases. The germline gives CDR1 SGHAT, CDR2 FQDESV (reference sequence). V was clipped by 5 bases and J by 3 bases; unmatched bases: 2. The CDR3 consists of 14 residues. CDR3: CASSTSGGNYEQYF. The CDR3 DNA sequence: TGTGCCAGCAGCACTAGCGGGGGGAACTACGAGCAGTACTTC.

This clonotype was seen repeatedly, ten times or more. V and J are TRBV6-5 and TRBJ2-7; 11 positions agree with TRBD2. CDR1 MNHEY and CDR2 SVGAGI come from the germline V gene. The V and J ends lost 2 bases and 3 bases, in that order; junction bases with no gene match: 6. This CDR3 spans 16 amino acids. DNA for the CDR3: TGTGCCAGCAGTTACGGTACTAGCGGGAGAGGCTACGAGCAGTACTTC. Translation: CASSYGTSGRGYEQYF.

The chain recombines TRBV6-1 with TRBJ2-7; 13 bases are a match to TRBD2. Germline V gene sequence: CDR1 MNHNS, CDR2 SASEGT. Trimming at V came to 8 bases and at J to 1 base, leaving 8 bases not matched to a gene. The CDR3 spans 16 residues. The CDR3 bases are TGTGCCAGCCTAGGACTAGCGGGAGTCGAGTCCTACGAGCAGTACTTC. Encoded protein: CASLGLAGVESYEQYF.

The CDR3 spells CASSNLGVNQPQHF. Written as DNA, the CDR3 is TGTGCCAGTAGTAACCTAGGGGTCAATCAGCCCCAGCATTTT. The chain is built from TRBV19 and TRBJ1-5, with D possibly matching TRBD1 (5 bases). This CDR3 contains 14 residues. The germline gives CDR1 LNHDA, CDR2 SQIVND (reference sequence). The V end lost 4 bases, the J end lost 3 bases, and 10 bases lay between the germline ends.

This clonotype was picked up many times. The chain is built from TRBV12-3 or TRBV12-4 and TRBJ2-5, with 9 bases matching TRBD1. This CDR3 comprises 15 residues. V was clipped by 6 bases and J by 5 bases; unmatched bases: 10. CDR3 in DNA: TGTGCCAGCAGCTCGGGACAGGGAGGGTCGGAGACCCAGTACTTC. This codes for CASSSGQGGSETQYF.

This clonotype was recorded at least ten times. The chain carries TRBV24-1 and TRBJ2-5; D assignment may be TRBD1 or TRBD2 (5 bases each). V lost 7 bases and J 2 bases, leaving 13 bases between the germline ends. This CDR3 is 14 amino acids long. Germline loops: CDR1 KGHDR, CDR2 SFDVKD. The CDR3 protein is CATRGKGPQETQYF. The CDR3 DNA reads TGTGCCACCAGAGGCAAGGGACCGCAAGAGACCCAGTACTTC.

This chain's CDR3 is CAISRTQADGYTF. CDR3 sequence (DNA): TGTGCCATCAGTCGGACCCAGGCGGACGGCTACACCTTC. The chain carries TRBV10-3 and TRBJ1-2, with no clear D. The V gene lost 5 bases and the J gene lost 8 bases, with 15 bases spanning the gap. CDR3 size: 13 residues. Germline V gene lookup returns CDR1 ENHRY and CDR2 SYGVKD.

The V call is TRBV6-2 or TRBV6-3, the J call TRBJ2-7, with 10 bases aligning to TRBD2. This CDR3 comprises 15 residues. Germline-derived CDR1 and CDR2 are MNHEY and SVGEGT. J lost 4 bases, V lost 6 bases, and 9 bases had no gene match. Written as DNA, the CDR3 is TGTGCCAGCAGCTTAGTTAGCGGGGGGACTTACGAGCAGTACTTC. As protein: CASSLVSGGTYEQYF.